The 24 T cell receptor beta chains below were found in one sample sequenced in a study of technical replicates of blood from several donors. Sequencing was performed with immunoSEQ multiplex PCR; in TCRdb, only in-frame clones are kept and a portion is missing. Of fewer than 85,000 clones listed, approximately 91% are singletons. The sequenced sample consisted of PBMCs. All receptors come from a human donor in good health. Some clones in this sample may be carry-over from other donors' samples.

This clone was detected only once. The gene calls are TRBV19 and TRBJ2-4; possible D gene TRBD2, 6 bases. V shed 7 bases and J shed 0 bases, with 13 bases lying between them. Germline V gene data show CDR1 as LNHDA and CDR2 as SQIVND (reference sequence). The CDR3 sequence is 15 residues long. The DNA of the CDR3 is TGTGCCAGTACCCCCCAGGGACTAGCCAAAAACATTCAGTACTTC. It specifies CASTPQGLAKNIQYF.

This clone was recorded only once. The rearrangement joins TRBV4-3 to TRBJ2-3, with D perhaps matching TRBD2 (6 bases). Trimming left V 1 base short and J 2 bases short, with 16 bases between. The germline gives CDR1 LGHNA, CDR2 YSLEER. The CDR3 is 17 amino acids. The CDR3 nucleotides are TGCGCCAGCAGCCAAGCCTACGGCGGGATAATCACAGATACGCAGTATTTT. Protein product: CASSQAYGGIITDTQYF.

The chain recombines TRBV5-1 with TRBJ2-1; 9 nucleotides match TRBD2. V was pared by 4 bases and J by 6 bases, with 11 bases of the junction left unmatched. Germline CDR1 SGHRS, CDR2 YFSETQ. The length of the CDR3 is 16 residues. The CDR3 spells CASSVRVAGEGNEQFF. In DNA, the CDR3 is TGCGCCAGCAGCGTGCGGGTAGCGGGGGAGGGCAATGAGCAGTTCTTC.

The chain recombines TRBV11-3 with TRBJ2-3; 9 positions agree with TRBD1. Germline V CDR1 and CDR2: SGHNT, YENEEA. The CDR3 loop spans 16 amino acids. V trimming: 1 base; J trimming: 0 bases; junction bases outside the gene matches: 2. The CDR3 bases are TGTGCCAGCAGCTTAGGGGGGACAGGGAGCACAGATACGCAGTATTTT. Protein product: CASSLGGTGSTDTQYF. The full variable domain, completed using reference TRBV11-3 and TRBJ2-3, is EAGVVQSPRYKIIEKKQPVAFWCNPISGHNTLYWYLQNLGQGPELLIRYENEEAVDDSQLPKDRFSAERLKGVDSTLKIQPAELGDSAVYLCASSLGGTGSTDTQYFGPGTRLTVL.

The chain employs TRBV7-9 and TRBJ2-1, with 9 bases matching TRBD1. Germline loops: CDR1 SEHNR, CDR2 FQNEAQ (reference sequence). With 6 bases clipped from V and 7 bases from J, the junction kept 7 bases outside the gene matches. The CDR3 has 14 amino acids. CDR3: CASRTSGQGNEQFF. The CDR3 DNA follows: TGTGCCAGCAGGACCTCGGGACAGGGTAATGAGCAGTTCTTC.

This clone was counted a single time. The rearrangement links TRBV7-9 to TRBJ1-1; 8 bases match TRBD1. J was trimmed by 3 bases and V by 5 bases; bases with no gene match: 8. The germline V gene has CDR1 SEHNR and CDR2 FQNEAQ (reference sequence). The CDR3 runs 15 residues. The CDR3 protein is CASSVGQGRDTEAFF. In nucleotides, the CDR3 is TGTGCCAGCAGCGTAGGACAGGGTAGGGACACTGAAGCTTTCTTT.

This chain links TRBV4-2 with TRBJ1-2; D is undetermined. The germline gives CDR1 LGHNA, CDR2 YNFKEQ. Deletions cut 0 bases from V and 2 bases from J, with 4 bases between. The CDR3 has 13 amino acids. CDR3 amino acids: CASSQEQNYGYTF. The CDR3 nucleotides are TGTGCCAGCAGCCAAGAACAGAACTATGGCTACACCTTC.

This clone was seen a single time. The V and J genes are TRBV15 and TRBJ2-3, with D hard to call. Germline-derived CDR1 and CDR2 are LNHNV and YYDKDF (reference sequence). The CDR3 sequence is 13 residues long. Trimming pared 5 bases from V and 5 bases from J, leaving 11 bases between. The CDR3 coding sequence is TGTGCCACCAGCGATGGAAGAGGAGATACGCAGTATTTT. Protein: CATSDGRGDTQYF.

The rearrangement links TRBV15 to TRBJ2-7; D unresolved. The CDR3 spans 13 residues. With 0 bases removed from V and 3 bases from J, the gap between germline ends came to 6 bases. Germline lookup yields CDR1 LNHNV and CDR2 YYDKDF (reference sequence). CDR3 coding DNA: TGTGCCACCAGCAGAGAGGTTAGCTACGAGCAGTACTTC. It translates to CATSREVSYEQYF.

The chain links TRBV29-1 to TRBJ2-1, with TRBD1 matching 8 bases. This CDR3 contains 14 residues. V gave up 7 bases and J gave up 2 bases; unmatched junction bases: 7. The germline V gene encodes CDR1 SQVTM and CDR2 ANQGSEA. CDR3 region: CSGTLGQAYNEQFF. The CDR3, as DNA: TGCAGCGGGACCCTGGGACAGGCCTACAATGAGCAGTTCTTC.

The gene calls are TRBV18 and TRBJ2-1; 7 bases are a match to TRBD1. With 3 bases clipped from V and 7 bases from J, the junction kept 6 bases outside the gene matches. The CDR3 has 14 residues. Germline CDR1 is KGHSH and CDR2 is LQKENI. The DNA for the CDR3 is TGTGCCAGCTCACCCCCAGGGGGAAAGAATGAGCAGTTCTTC. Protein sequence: CASSPPGGKNEQFF.

The CDR3 sequence is CASSLRLAGGYETQYF. The CDR3, as DNA: TGTGCCAGCAGCTTGAGACTAGCGGGGGGATATGAGACCCAGTACTTC. The genes are TRBV13 and TRBJ2-5; 13 bases map to TRBD2. After removal of 3 bases from V and 5 bases from J, the junction contained 6 bases not matched to a gene. Germline lookup yields CDR1 PRHDT and CDR2 FYEKMQ (reference sequence). CDR3 size: 16 residues.

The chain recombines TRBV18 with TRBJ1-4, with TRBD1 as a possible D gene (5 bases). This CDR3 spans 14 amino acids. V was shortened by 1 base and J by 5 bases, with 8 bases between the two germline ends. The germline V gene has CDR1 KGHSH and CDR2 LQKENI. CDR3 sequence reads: CASSPRAGNEKLFF. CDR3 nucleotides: TGTGCCAGCTCACCACGGGCAGGGAATGAAAAACTGTTTTTT.

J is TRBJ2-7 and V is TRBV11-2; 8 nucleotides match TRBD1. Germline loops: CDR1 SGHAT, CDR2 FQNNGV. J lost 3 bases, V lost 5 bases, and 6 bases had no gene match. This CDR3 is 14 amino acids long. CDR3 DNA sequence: TGTGCCAGCAGCCCCGACAGGGGAGTCTACGAGCAGTACTTC. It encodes CASSPDRGVYEQYF.

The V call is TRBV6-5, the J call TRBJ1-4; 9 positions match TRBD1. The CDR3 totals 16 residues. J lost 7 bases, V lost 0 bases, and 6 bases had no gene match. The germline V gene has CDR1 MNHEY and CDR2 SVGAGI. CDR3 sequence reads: CASSYSMTGGIEKLFF. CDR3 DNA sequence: TGTGCCAGCAGTTACTCGATGACAGGGGGAATTGAAAAACTGTTTTTT.

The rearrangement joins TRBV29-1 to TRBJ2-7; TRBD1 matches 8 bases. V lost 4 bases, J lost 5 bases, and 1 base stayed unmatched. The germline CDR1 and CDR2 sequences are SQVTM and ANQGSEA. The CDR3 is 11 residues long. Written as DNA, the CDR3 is TGCAGCGTTGGGACAGGGAACGAGCAGTACTTC. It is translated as CSVGTGNEQYF.

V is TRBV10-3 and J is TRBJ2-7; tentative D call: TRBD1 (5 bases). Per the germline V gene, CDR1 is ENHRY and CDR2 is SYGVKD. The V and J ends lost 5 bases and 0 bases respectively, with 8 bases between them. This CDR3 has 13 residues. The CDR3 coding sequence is TGTGCCATCAGTCCTGACAGCTCCTACGAGCAGTACTTC. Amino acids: CAISPDSSYEQYF.

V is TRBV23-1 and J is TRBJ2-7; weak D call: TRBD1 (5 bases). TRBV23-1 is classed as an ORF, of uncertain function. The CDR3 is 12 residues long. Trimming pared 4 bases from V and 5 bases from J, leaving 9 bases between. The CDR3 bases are TGCGCCAGCAGTCGGCAGGGTAACGAGCAGTACTTC. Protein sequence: CASSRQGNEQYF.

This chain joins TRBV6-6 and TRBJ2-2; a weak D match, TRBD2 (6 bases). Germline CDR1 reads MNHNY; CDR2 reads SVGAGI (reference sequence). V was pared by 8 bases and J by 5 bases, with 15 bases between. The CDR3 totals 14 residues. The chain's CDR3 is CASAKEGFTGELFF. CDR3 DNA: TGTGCCAGCGCCAAGGAGGGTTTTACCGGGGAGCTGTTTTTT.

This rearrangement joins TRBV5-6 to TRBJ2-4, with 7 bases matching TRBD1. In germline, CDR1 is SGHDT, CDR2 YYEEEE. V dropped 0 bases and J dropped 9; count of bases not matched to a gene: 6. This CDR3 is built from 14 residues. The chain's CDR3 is CASSLEDRPGIQYF. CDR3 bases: TGTGCCAGCAGCTTGGAGGACAGGCCGGGCATTCAGTACTTC.

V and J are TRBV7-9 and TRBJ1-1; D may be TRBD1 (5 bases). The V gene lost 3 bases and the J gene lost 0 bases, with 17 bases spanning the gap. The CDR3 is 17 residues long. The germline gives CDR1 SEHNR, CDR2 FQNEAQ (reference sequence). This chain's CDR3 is CASSFQGIVGMNTEAFF. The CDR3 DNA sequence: TGTGCCAGCAGCTTCCAGGGAATAGTGGGTATGAACACTGAAGCTTTCTTT.

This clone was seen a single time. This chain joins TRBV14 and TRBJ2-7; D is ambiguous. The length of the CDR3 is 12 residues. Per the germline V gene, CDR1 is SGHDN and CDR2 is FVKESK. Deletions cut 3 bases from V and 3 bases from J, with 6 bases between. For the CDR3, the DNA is TGTGCCAGCAGCCATTCGGTCTACGAGCAGTACTTC. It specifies CASSHSVYEQYF.

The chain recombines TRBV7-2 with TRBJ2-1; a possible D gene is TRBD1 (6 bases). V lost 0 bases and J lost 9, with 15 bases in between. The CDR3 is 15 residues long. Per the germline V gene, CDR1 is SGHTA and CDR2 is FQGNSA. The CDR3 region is CASSLAPGARSEQFF. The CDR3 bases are TGTGCCAGCAGCTTAGCTCCAGGGGCGCGTAGTGAGCAGTTCTTC.

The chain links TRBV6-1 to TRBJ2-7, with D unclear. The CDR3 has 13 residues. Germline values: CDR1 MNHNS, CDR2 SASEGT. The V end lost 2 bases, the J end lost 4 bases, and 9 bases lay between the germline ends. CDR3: CASSEFGLYEQYF. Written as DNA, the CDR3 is TGTGCCAGCAGTGAATTTGGCCTTTACGAGCAGTACTTC.